Given below is one TCR beta chain in context. It has no known antigen specificity. Base qualities are not recorded, but no much larger clone differs from it by a single base. The immunoSEQ Assay, a bias-controlled multiplex PCR, was used to amplify TCRbeta CDR3 regions from genomic DNA. Concerning the study's data processing: The number of nucleated cells in each sample was estimated from the amplification of reference gene primers within the assay. Sequence reads were collapsed and filtered to measure the absolute abundance of every unique TCRbeta CDR3 rearrangement. For each sample, productive Simpson clonality was calculated as the square root of Simpson's diversity index over productive rearrangements. The clones in this table, taken by TCRdb from immuneACCESS, are in-frame only. Not every clone is retained; where verified, under half of the shortfall comes from an unresolved V gene, and the cause of the rest is unknown. V and J calls and clone size are those listed in that table; D and trimming were worked out from the DNA. This sample gives roughly 87,000 clones in total; about 81% of them show up just once. Together, the top ten hold 15% to 20% of the sample.

This sample stems from a study of blood T cell repertoires in COVID-19 (dated by TCRdb to about 2020). Context from the whole study: Samples from collaborators originated in the United States, Italy and Spain and spanned both the acute and convalescent phases of COVID-19. Deeply sampled blood TCRbeta repertoires from subjects exposed to, actively infected with, or recovered from COVID-19 were included in the dataset. Where available, HLA class I and class II types were obtained from metadata supplied by the sample provider rather than from assay-based typing. The prospective study material was composed of cDNA or gDNA derived from T cells, B-cell-depleted T cells, or PBMCs. A freely available public database, intended as a resource for researchers studying the immune response to SARS-CoV-2, is where the repertoires were released. Nearly every sample came with metadata listing a de-identified subject ID, COVID-19 status, age in years and sex. Samples came from the ongoing ImmuneRACE study (first 160 participants) plus 1,254 subjects from 6 global collaborators. Overall study outcomes, separate from this receptor: Clinical and demographic metadata were provided uncurated, with the amount varying by source and participant.

The germline V gene provides CDR1 MNHEY and CDR2 SVGEGT. V is trimmed back by 1 base and J by 0 bases, and the junction contains 3 bases that no gene match accounts for. Inclusive of the bounding cysteine and phenylalanine, the CDR3 is 16 residues long. Only the CDR3 portion is preserved as DNA: 48 bases, with reading frame beginning at the first base. Collaborating institutions collected whole blood in K2EDTA tubes following their own protocols. For TCRbeta analysis, collaborators shipped samples in one of three forms: frozen whole blood, isolated PBMCs, or DNA extracted from either of those sample types.

The V and J genes are TRBV6-2 or TRBV6-3 and TRBJ2-7, and TRBD1 aligns with 10 junction nucleotides. Sequenced material: peripheral blood. The clonotype comes from a woman aged 55-70 years with acute or convalescent COVID-19. The CDR3 reads as follows: CASSYLRQGASYEQYF. The sequenced DNA: TGTGCCAGCAGTTACTTGAGACAGGGGGCCTCCTACGAGCAGTACTTC.